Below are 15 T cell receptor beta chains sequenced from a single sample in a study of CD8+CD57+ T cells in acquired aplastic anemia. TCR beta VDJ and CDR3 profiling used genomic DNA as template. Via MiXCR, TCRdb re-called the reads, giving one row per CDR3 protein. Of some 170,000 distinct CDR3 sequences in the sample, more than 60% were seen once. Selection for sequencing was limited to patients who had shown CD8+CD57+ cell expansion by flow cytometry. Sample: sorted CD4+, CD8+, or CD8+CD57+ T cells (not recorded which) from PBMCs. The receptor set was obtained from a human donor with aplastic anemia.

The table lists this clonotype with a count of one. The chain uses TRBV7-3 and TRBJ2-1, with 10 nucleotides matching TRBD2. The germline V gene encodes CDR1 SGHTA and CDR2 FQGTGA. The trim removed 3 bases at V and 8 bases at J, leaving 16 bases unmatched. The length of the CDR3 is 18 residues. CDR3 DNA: TGTGCCAGCAGCTTTAGGGTGACAGCGGGGGGGAGGTCGGATGAGCAGTTCTTC. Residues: CASSFRVTAGGRSDEQFF.

The CDR3 here is CASSLAGQGGSPLHF. DNA of the CDR3: TGTGCCAGCAGCTTAGCGGGGCAGGGCGGTTCACCCCTCCACTTT. The J gene is TRBJ1-6, the V gene TRBV7-9, with D maybe TRBD1 (5 bases). Trimming stripped 0 bases from V and 9 bases from J, with 12 bases between. The V gene's germline CDR1 is SEHNR and CDR2 FQNEAQ (reference sequence). This CDR3 has 15 amino acids.

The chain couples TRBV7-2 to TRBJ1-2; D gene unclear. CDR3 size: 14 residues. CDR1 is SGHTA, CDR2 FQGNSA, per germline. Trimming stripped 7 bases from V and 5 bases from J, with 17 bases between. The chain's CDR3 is CASTKTRVDYGYTF. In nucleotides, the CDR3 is TGTGCCAGCACAAAAACCCGGGTGGATTATGGCTACACCTTC.

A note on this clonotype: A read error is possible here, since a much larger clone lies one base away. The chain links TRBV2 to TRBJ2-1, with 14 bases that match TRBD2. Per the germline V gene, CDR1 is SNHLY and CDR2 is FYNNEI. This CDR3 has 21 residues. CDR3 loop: CAISEPSGTSGGLISYNEQFF. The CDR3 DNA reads TGTGCCATCAGTGAGCCGAGTGGGACTAGCGGGGGCCTGATCTCCTACAATGAGCAGTTCTTC.

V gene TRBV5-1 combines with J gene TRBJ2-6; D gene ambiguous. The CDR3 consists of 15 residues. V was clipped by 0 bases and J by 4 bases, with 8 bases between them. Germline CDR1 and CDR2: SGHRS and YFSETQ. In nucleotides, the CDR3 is TGCGCCAGCAGCTTGGTAGGGCTAGGGGCCAACGTCCTGACTTTC. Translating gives CASSLVGLGANVLTF.

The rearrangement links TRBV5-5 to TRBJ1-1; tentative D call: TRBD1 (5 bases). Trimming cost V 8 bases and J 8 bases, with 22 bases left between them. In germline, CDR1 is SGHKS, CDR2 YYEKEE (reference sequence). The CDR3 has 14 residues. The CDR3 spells CASIPRDGEQEAFF. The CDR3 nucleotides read TGTGCCAGTATCCCCCGGGACGGCGAACAAGAAGCTTTCTTT. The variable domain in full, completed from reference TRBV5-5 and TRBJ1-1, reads DAGVTQSPTHLIKTRGQQVTLRCSPISGHKSVSWYQQVLGQGPQFIFQYYEKEERGRGNFPDRFSARQFPNYSSELNVNALLLGDSALYLCASIPRDGEQEAFFGQGTRLTVV.

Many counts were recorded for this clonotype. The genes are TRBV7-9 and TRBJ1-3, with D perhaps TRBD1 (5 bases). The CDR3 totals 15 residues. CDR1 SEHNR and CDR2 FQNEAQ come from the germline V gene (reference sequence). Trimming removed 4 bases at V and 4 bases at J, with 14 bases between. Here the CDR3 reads CASSSPEGLGNTIYF. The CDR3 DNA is TGTGCCAGCAGCTCCCCTGAGGGACTGGGAAACACCATATATTTT.

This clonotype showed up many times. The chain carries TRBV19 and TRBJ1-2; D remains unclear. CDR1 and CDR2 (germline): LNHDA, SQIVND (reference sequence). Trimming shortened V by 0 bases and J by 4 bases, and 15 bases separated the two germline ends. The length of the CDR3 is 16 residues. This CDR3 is CASSIDGSGEFYGYTF. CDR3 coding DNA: TGTGCCAGTAGTATAGATGGGTCCGGGGAGTTCTATGGCTACACCTTC. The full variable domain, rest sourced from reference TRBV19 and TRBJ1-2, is DGGITQSPKYLFRKEGQNVTLSCEQNLNHDAMYWYRQDPGQGLRLIYYSQIVNDFQKGDIAEGYSVSREKKESFPLTVTSAQKNPTAFYLCASSIDGSGEFYGYTFGSGTRLTVV.

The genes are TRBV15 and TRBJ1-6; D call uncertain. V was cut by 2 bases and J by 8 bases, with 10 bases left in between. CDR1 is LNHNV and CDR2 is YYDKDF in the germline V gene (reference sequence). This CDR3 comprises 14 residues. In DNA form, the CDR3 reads TGTGCCACCAGCAGACCTCGCGCGGATTCACCCCTCCACTTT. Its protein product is CATSRPRADSPLHF.

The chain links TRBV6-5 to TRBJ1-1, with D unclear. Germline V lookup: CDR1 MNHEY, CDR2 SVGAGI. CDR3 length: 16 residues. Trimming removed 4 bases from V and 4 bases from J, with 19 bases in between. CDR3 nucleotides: TGTGCCAGCAGTTCTAGCCGCGGCCGGGGAGGCACTGAAGCTTTCTTT. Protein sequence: CASSSSRGRGGTEAFF.

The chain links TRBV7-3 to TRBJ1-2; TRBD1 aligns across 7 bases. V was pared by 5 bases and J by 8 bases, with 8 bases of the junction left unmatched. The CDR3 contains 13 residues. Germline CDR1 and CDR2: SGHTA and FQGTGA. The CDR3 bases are TGTGCCAGCAGCCCCTCAGGGGGGGTAGGCTACACCTTC. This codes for CASSPSGGVGYTF.

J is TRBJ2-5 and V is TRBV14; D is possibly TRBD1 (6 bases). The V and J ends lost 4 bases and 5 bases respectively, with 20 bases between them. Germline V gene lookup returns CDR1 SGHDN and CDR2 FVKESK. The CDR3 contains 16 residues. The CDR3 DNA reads TGTGCCAGCAGCCCGAGGGGGAGAGGAGAGGTTGAGACCCAGTACTTC. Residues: CASSPRGRGEVETQYF.

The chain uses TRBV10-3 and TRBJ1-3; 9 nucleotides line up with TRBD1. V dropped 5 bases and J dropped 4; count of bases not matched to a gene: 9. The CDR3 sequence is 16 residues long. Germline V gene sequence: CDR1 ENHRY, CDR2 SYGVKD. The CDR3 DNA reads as TGTGCCATCAGTAGAGTACAGGGGGCAAGCGGAAACACCATATATTTT. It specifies CAISRVQGASGNTIYF.

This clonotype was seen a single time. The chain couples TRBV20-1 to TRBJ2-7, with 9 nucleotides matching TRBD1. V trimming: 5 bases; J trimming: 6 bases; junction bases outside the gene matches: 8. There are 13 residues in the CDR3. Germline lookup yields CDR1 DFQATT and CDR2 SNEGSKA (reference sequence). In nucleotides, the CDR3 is TGCAGTGCTCGGGACAGGGTCCGAGCCGAGCAGTACTTC. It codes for CSARDRVRAEQYF.

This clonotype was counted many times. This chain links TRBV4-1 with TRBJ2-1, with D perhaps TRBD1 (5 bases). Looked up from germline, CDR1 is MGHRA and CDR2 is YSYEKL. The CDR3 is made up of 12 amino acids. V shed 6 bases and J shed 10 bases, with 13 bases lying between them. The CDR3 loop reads CASSPLSGEQFF. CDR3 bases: TGCGCCAGCAGTCCTCTCTCAGGGGAGCAGTTCTTC.